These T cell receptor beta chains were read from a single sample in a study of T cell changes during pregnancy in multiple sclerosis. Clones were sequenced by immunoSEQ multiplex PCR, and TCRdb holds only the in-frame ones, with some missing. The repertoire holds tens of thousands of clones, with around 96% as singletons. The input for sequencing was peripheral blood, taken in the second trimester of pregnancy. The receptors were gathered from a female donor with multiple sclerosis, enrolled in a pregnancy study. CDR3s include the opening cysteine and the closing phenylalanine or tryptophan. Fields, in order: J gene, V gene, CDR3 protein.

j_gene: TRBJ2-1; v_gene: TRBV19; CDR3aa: CASSRPSGSKFF
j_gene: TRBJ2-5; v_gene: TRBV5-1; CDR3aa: CASSPGLAGVKQVETQYF
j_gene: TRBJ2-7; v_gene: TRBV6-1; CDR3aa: CASIYRGSGEQYF
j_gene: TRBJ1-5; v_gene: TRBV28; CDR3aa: CASSLFRFSNQPQHF
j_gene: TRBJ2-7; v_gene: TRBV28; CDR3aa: CASSFSGYYEQYF
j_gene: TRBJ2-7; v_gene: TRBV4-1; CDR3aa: CASSQVAGGPNEQYF
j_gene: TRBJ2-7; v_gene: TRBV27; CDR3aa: CASSLYTNSYEQYF
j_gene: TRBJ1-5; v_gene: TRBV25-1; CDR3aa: CASSGGGSNQPQHF
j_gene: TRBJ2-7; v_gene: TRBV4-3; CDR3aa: CASSQGTGREQYF
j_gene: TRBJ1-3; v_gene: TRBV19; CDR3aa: CASSMGQGQIHSGNTIYF
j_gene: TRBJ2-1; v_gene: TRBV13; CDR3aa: CASSRGGSGRAYNEQFF
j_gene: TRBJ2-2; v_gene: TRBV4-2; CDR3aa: CASSQDPSGSETGELFF
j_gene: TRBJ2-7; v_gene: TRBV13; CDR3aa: CASSSAGQAYEQYF
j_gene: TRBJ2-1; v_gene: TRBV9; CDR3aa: CASSAGLAGANEQFF
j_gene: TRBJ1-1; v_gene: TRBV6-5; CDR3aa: CASSPRGQYHTEAFF
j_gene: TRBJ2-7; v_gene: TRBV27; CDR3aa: CASSPWTGAEQYF
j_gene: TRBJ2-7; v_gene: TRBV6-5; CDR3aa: CASSPGQRTYEQYF
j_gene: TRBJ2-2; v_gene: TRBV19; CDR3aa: CASLQGLRDTGELFF
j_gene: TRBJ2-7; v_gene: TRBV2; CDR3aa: CASKTSGYEQYF
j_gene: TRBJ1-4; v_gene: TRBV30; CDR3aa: CAWGTGDNEKLFF
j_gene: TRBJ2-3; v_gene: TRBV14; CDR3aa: CASSRGLAGRTDTQYF
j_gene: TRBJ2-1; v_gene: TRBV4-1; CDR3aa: CASSQEQGVDNEQFF
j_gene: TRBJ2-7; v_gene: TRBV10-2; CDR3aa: CASTDSTLYEQYF
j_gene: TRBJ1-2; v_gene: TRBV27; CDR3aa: CASSFKRGGYGYTF
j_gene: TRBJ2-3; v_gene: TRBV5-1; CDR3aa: CASSYFTPSGTDTQYF
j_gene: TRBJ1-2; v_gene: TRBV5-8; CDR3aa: CASRMGQGGFGYTF
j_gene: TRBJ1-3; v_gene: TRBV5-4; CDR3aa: CASSPGIGDIGNTIYF
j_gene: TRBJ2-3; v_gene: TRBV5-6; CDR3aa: CASSLALDTQYF
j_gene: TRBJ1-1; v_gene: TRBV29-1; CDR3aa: CSVPGSPTEAFF
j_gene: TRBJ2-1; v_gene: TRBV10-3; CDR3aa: CAISEDGRYNEQFF
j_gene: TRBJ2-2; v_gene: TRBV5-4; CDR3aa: CASSAGLAGAANTGELFF
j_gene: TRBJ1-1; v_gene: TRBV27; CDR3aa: CASSSRTGNTEAFF
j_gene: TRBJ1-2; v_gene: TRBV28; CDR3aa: CASSLGYSRGRDYGYTF
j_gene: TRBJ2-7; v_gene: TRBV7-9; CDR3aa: CASSPPVSYEQYF